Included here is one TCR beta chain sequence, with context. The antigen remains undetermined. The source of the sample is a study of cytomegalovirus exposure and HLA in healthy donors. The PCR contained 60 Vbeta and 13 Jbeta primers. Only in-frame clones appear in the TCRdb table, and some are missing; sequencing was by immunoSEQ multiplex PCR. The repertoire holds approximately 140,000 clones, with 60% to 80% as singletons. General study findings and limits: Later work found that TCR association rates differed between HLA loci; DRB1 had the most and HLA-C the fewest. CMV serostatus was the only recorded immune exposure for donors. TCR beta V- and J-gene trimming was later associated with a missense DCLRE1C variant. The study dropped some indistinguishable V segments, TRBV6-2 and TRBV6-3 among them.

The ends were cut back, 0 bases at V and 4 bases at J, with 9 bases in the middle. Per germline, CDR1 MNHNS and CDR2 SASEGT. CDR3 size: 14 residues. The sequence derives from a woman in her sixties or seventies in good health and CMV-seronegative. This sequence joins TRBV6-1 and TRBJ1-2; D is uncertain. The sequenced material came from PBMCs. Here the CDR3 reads CASSEAPRGYGYTF. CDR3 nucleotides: TGTGCCAGCAGTGAAGCCCCCCGGGGCTATGGCTACACCTTC.